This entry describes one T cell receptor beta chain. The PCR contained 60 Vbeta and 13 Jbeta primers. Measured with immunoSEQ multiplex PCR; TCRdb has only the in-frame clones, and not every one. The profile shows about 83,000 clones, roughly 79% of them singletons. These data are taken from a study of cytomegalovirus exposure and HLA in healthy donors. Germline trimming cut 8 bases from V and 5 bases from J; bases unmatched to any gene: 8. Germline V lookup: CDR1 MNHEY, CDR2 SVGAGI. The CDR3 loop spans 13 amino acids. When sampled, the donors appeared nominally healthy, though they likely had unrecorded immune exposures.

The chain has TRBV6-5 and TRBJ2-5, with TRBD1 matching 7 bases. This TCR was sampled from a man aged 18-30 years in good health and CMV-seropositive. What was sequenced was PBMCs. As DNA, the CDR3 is TGTGCCAGCCGTAGGGGGCAGGGGGAGACCCAGTACTTC. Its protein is CASRRGQGETQYF.